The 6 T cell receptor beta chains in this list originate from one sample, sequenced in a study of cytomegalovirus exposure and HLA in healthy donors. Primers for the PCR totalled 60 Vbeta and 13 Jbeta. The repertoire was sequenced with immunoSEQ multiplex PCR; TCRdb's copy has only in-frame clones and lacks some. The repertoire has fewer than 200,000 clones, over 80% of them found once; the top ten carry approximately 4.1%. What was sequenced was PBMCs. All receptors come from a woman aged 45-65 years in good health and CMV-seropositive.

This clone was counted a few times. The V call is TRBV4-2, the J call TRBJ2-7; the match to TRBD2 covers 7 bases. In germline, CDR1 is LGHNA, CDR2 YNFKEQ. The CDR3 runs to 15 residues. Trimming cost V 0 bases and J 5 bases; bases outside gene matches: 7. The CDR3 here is CASSQERRLADEQYF. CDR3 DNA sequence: TGTGCCAGCAGCCAAGAGAGGCGGCTAGCGGACGAGCAGTACTTC.

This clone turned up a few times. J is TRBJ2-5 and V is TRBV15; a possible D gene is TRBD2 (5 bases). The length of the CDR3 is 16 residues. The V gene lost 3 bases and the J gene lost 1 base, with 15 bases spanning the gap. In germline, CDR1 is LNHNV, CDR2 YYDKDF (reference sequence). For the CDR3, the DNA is TGTGCCACCAGCAGCCTGATTGCGGGTGCCCAAGAGACCCAGTACTTC. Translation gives CATSSLIAGAQETQYF.

The CDR3 loop reads CASSSSGKRTDTQYF. The CDR3, as DNA: TGTGCCAGCAGCTCTAGCGGGAAAAGAACAGATACGCAGTATTTT. The V and J genes are TRBV7-3 and TRBJ2-3, with 9 bases aligning to TRBD2. The CDR3 loop spans 15 amino acids. Germline V gene sequence: CDR1 SGHTA, CDR2 FQGTGA. V was clipped by 4 bases and J by 3 bases; unmatched bases: 5.

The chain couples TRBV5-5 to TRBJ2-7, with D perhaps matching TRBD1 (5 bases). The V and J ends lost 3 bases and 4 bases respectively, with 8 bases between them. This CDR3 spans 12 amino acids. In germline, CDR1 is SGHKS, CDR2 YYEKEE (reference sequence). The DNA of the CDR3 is TGTGCCAGCAGCTCCGACAGTTACGAGCAGTACTTC. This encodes CASSSDSYEQYF.

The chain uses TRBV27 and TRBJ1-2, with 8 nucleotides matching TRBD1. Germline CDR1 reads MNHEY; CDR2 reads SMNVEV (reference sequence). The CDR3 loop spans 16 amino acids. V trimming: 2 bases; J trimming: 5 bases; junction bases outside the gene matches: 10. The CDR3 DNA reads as TGTGCCAGCAGTTTAATAGGACAGGGACAAAAGTATGGCTACACCTTC. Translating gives CASSLIGQGQKYGYTF.

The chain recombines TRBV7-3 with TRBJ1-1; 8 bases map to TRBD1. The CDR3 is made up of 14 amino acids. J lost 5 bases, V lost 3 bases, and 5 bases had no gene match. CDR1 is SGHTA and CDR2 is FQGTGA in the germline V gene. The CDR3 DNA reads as TGTGCCAGCAGCTTCACAGGGGGAAGTACTGAAGCTTTCTTT. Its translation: CASSFTGGSTEAFF.